The present T cell receptor beta chain was sequenced within a study of molecular identifiers for immune sequencing clone quantification. This clonotype ranks as medium-sized. What it binds is not known. Study results and limitations: Clones carrying above 20 RNA copies accounted for over 99% of effector molecules, under 1% in naive cells. Barcode-sharing identical TCR molecules could underestimate highly expanded clone sizes.

One entry per CDR3 protein, called by TCRdb with MiXCR from the PCR reads. The top ten hold around 1% of the sample, which has fewer than 30,000 distinct CDR3 sequences, over 15% seen once. The germline CDR1 and CDR2 sequences are SGHVS and FQNEAQ. The CDR3 length is 13 residues. The ends lost 5 bases at V and 3 bases at J; junction bases unmatched: 3. Specimen: naive CD8+ T cells from blood, with Jurkat cell RNA spiked in. The subset: FACS-sorted CD8+CD4-CCR7+CD45RA+ naive T cells. The chain is built from TRBV7-8 and TRBJ2-5, with 7 positions matching TRBD1. The receptor comes from a human donor in good health. Some libraries in this study had Jurkat cell RNA spiked in. In DNA, the CDR3 is TGTGCCAGCAGCCGGACAGGTGAAGAGACCCAGTACTTC. Its translation is CASSRTGEETQYF.